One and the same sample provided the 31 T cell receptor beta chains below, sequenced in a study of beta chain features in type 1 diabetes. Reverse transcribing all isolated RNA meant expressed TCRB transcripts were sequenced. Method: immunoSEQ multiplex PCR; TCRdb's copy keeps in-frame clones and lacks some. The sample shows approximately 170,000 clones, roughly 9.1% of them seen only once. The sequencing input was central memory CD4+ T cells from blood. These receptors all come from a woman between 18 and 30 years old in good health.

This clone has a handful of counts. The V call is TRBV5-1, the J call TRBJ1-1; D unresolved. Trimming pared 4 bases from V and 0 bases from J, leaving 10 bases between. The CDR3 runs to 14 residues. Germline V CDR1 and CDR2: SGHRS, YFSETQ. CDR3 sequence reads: CASSPGGVNTEAFF. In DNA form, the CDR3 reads TGCGCCAGCAGCCCCGGCGGGGTGAACACTGAAGCTTTCTTT.

As DNA, the CDR3 is TGTGCCAGCAGAACAGGGGCTGGCACCGGGGAGCTGTTTTTT. Protein: CASRTGAGTGELFF. The rearrangement joins TRBV27 to TRBJ2-2; 7 nucleotides match TRBD1. V gave up 6 bases and J gave up 4 bases; unmatched junction bases: 5. Germline V gene sequence: CDR1 MNHEY, CDR2 SMNVEV (reference sequence). The CDR3 is 14 amino acids.

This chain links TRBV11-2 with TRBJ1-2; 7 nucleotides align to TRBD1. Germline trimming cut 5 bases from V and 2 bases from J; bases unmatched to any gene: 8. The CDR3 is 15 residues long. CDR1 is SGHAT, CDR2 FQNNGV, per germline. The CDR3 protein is CASSASDRANYGYTF. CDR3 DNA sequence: TGTGCCAGCAGCGCCTCAGACAGGGCCAACTATGGCTACACCTTC. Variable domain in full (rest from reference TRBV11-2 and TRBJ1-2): EAGVAQSPRYKIIEKRQSVAFWCNPISGHATLYWYQQILGQGPKLLIQFQNNGVVDDSQLPKDRFSAERLKGVDSTLKIQPAKLEDSAVYLCASSASDRANYGYTFGSGTRLTVV.

The CDR3 region has the DNA TGTGCCAGCAGCCCGACAGGGGCGATCAATGAGCAGTTCTTC. Translation: CASSPTGAINEQFF. The rearrangement links TRBV7-2 to TRBJ2-1; 8 bases are shared with TRBD1. Per the germline V gene, CDR1 is SGHTA and CDR2 is FQGNSA. This CDR3 comprises 14 residues. V lost 5 bases, J lost 6 bases, and 6 bases stayed unmatched.

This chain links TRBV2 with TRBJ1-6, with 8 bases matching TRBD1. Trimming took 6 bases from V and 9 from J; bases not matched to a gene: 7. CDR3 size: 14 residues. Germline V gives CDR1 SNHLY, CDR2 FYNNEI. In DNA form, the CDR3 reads TGTGCCAGCAGAGAACAGGGGGTTGGTTCACCCCTCCACTTT. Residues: CASREQGVGSPLHF.

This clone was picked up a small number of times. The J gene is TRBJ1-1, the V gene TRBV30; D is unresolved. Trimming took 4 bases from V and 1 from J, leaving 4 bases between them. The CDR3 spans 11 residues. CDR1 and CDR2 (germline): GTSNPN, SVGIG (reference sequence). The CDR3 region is CAWTTNTEAFF. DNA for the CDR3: TGTGCCTGGACTACGAACACTGAAGCTTTCTTT.

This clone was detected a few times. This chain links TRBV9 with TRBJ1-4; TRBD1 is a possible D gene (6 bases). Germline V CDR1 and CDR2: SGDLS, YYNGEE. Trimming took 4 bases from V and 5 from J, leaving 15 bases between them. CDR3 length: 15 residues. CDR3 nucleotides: TGTGCCAGCAGCTCCTCGACAGGTGAAAATGAAAAACTGTTTTTT. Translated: CASSSSTGENEKLFF.

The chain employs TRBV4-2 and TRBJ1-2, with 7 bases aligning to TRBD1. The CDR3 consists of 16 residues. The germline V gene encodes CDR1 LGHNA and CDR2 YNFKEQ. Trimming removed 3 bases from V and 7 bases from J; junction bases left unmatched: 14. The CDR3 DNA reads TGTGCCAGCAGCCACCCCGAAGGGGGCAAGGGAACTGGCTACACCTTC. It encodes CASSHPEGGKGTGYTF.

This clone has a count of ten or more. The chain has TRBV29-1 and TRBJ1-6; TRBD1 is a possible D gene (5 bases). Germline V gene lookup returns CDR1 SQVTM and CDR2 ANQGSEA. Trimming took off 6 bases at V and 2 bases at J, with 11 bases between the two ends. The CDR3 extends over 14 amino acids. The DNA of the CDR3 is TGCAGCGTGGCAGACAGCACCTATAATTCACCCCTCCACTTT. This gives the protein CSVADSTYNSPLHF. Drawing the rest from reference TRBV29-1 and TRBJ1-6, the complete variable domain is SAVISQKPSRDICQRGTSLTIQCQVDSQVTMMFWYRQQPGQSLTLIATANQGSEATYESGFVIDKFPISRPNLTFSTLTVSNMSPEDSSIYLCSVADSTYNSPLHFGNGTRLTVT.

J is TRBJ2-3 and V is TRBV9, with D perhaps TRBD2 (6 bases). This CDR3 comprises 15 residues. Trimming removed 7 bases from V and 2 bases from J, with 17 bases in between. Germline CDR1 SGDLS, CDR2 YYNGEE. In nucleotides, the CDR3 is TGTGCCAGCTCCAGGGTGGGGGGATCCACAGATACGCAGTATTTT. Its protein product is CASSRVGGSTDTQYF. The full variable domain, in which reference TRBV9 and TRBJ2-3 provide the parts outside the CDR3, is DSGVTQTPKHLITATGQRVTLRCSPRSGDLSVYWYQQSLDQGLQFLIQYYNGEERAKGNILERFSAQQFPDLHSELNLSSLELGDSALYFCASSRVGGSTDTQYFGPGTRLTVL.

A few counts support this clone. In DNA, the CDR3 is TGTGCCAGCAGTGCGGGACAGGCGAGCTCCTACGAGCAGTACTTC. Its translation is CASSAGQASSYEQYF. The J gene is TRBJ2-7, the V gene TRBV6-1, with 8 nucleotides matching TRBD1. CDR1 is MNHNS and CDR2 is SASEGT in the germline V gene. The V and J ends lost 4 bases and 0 bases, in that order; junction bases with no gene match: 5. There are 15 residues in the CDR3.

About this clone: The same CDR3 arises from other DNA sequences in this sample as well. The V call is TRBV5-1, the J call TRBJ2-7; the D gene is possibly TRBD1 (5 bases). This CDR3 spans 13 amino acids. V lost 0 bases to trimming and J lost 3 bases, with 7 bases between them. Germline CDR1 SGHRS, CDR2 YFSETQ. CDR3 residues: CASSLVDSYEQYF. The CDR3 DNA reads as TGCGCCAGCAGCTTGGTAGACAGCTACGAGCAGTACTTC.

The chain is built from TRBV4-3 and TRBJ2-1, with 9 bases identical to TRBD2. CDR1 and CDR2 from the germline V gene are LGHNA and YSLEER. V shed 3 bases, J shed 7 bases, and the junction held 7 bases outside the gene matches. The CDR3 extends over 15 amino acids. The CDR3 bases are TGCGCCAGCAGCCAGGCGGGGGGGCCTGTGAATGAGCAGTTCTTC. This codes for CASSQAGGPVNEQFF.

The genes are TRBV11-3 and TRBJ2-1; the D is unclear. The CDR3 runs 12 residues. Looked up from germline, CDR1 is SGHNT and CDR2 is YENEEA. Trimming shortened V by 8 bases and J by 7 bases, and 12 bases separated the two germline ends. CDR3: CASSPGKNEQFF. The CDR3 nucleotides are TGTGCCAGCTCCCCCGGTAAGAATGAGCAGTTCTTC. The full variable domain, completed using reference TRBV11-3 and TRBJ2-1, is EAGVVQSPRYKIIEKKQPVAFWCNPISGHNTLYWYLQNLGQGPELLIRYENEEAVDDSQLPKDRFSAERLKGVDSTLKIQPAELGDSAVYLCASSPGKNEQFFGPGTRLTVL.

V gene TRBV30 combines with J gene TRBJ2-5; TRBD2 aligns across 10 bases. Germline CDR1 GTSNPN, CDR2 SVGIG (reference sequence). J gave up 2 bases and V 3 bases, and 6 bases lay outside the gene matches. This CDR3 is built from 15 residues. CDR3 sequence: CAWRAGLAYQETQYF. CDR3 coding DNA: TGTGCCTGGAGGGCGGGACTAGCGTATCAAGAGACCCAGTACTTC.

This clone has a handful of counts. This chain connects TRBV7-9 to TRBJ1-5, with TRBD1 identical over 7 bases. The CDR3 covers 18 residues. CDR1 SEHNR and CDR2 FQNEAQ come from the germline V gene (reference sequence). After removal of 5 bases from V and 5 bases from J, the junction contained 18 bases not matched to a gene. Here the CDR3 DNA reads TGTGCCAGCAGCGGGTCAGGACAGGACACCGGGTTCCATCAGCCCCAGCATTTT. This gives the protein CASSGSGQDTGFHQPQHF.

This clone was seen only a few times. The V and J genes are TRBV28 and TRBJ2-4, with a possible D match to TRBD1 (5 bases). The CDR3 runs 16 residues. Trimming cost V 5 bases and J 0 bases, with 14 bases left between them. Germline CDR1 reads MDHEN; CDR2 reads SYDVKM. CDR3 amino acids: CASSLRQTIAKNIQYF. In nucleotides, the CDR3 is TGTGCCAGCAGTCTGAGACAGACCATAGCCAAAAACATTCAGTACTTC.

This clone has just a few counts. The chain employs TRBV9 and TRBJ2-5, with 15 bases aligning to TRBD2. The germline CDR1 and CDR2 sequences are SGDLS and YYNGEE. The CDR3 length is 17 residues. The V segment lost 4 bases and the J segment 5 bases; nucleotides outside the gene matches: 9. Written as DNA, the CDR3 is TGTGCCAGCAGCCCTGGGGCCGGGACTAGCGGGGGGGAGACCCAGTACTTC. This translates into CASSPGAGTSGGETQYF.

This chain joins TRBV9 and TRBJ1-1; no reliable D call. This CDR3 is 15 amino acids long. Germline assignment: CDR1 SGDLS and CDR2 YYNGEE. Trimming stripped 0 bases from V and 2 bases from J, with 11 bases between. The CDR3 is CASSVVAAANTEAFF. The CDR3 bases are TGTGCCAGCAGCGTAGTGGCGGCAGCCAACACTGAAGCTTTCTTT.

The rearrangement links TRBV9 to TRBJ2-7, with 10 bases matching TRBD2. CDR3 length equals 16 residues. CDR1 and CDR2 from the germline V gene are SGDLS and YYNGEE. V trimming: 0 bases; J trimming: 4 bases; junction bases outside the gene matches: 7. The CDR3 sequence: CASSVGSVAGGYEQYF. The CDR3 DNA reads TGTGCCAGCAGCGTAGGATCCGTAGCGGGAGGTTACGAGCAGTACTTC.

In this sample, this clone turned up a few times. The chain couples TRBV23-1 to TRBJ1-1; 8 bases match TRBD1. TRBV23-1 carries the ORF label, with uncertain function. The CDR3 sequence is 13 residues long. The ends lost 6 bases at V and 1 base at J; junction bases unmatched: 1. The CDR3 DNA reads TGCGCCAGCAGAGGGACAGGGAACACTGAAGCTTTCTTT. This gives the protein CASRGTGNTEAFF.

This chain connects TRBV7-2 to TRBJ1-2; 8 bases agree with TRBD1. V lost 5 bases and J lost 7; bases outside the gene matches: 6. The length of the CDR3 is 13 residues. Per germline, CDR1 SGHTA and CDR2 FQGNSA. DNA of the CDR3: TGTGCCAGCAGCGAGGACAGGGCTGGTGGCTACACCTTC. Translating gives CASSEDRAGGYTF.

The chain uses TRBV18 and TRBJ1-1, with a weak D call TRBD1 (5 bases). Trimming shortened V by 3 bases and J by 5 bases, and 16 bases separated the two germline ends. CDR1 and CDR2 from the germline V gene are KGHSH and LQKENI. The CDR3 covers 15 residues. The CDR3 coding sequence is TGTGCCAGCTCACCCTATGGTCGGGGGAGGACTGAAGCTTTCTTT. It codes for CASSPYGRGRTEAFF.

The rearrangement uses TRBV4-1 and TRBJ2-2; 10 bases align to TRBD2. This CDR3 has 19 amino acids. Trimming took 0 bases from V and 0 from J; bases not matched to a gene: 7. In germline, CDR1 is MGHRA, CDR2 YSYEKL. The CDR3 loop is CASSQDSGLADTNTGELFF. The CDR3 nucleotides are TGCGCCAGCAGCCAAGACTCTGGACTAGCGGATACGAACACCGGGGAGCTGTTTTTT.

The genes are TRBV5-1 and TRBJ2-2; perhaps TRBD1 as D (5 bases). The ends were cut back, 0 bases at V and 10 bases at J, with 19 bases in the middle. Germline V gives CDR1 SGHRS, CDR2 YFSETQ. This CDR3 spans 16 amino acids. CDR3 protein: CASSLAAQGSMEELFF. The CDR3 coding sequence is TGCGCCAGCAGCTTGGCGGCCCAGGGAAGTATGGAGGAGCTGTTTTTT.

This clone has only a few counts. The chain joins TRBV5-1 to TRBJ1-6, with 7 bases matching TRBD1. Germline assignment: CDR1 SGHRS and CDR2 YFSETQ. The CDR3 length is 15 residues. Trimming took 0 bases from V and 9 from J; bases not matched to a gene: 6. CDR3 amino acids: CASSLVGQDASPLHF. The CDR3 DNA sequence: TGCGCCAGCAGCTTGGTTGGACAGGACGCTTCACCCCTCCACTTT.

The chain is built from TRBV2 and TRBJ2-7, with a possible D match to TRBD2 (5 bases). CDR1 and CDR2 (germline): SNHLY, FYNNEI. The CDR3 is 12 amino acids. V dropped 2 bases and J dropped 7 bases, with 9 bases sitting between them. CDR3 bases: TGTGCCAGCAGTGAAAGGACTCCGGAGCAGTACTTC. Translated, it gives CASSERTPEQYF. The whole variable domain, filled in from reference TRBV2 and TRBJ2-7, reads EPEVTQTPSHQVTQMGQEVILRCVPISNHLYFYWYRQILGQKVEFLVSFYNNEISEKSEIFDDQFSVERPDGSNFTLKIRSTKLEDSAMYFCASSERTPEQYFGPGTRLTVT.

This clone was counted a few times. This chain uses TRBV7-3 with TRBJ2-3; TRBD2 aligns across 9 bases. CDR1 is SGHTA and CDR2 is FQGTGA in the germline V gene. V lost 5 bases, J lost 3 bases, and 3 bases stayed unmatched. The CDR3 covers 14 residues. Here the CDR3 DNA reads TGTGCCAGCAGCCTCGGACTAGCGACAGATACGCAGTATTTT. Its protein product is CASSLGLATDTQYF.

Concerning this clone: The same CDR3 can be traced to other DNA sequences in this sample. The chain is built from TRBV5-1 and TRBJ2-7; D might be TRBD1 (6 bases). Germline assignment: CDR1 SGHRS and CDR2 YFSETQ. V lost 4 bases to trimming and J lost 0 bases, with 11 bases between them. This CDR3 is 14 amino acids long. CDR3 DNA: TGCGCCAGCAGCCCGCGACAGGCCTCCTACGAGCAGTACTTC. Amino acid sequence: CASSPRQASYEQYF.

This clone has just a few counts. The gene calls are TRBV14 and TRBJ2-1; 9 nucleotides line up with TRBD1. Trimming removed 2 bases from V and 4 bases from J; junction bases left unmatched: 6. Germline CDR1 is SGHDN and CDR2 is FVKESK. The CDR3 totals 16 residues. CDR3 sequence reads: CASSQRSGTGYNEQFF. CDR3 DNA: TGTGCCAGCAGCCAACGGTCCGGGACAGGGTACAATGAGCAGTTCTTC.

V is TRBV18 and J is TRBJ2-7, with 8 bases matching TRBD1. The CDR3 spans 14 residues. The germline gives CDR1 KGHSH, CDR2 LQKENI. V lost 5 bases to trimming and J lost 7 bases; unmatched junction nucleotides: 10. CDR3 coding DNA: TGTGCCAGCTCAGTATCAGGGACAGGTAAAGAGCAGTACTTC. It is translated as CASSVSGTGKEQYF. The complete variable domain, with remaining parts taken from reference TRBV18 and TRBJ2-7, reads NAGVMQNPRHLVRRRGQEARLRCSPMKGHSHVYWYRQLPEEGLKFMVYLQKENIIDESGMPKERFSAEFPKEGPSILRIQQVVRGDSAAYFCASSVSGTGKEQYFGPGTRLTVT.